The TCR beta chain under discussion was sequenced for a study of regulatory T cells in long-lasting Graves disease. Building of the TCR beta libraries involved iRepertoire HTBI primers and Arm-PCR of CDR3 regions. TCRdb independently ran MiXCR on the multiplex PCR reads; one entry per CDR3 protein. The table has a few hundred thousand distinct CDR3 sequences, 10% to 15% seen once. Time point in this sample: newly diagnosed GD, antithyroid drugs for less than 3 months. Scientists built the TCR library using RNA that was extracted from PBMCs. V lost 5 bases and J lost 4, with 14 bases in between. Germline CDR1 MNHEY, CDR2 SVGEGT. There are 14 residues in the CDR3. This clonotype occurred many times. Its antigen is unidentified. Whole-study findings and limits: Newly diagnosed disease favored TRBV20-1 and TRBJ2-1 over persistent disease.

The same sample was also used in a study of T cells in Graves' hyperthyroidism and ophthalmopathy. That paper adds: When the TCR CDR3 underwent first-round RT-PCR, the HTBI primer set was used.

The chain carries TRBV6-2 or TRBV6-3 and TRBJ1-2, with D unclear. The origin of this receptor is a woman aged 18-29 years with Graves disease. Sequences were derived from peripheral blood mononuclear cells (PBMCs), sampled at new diagnosis, from a patient treated with antithyroid drugs. The CDR3: CASSEAASGYGYTF. CDR3 sequence (DNA): TGTGCCAGCAGTGAAGCAGCCAGTGGCTATGGCTACACCTTC.